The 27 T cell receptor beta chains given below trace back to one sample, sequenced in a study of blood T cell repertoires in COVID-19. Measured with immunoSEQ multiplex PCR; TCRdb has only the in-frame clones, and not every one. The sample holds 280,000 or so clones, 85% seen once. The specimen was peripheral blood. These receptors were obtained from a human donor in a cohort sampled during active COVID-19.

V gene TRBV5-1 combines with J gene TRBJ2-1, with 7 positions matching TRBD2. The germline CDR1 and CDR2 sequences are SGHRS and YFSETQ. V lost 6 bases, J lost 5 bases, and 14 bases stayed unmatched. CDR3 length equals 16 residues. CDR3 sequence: CASTYQGLRLDNEQFF. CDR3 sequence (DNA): TGCGCCAGCACTTACCAGGGACTACGTCTGGACAATGAGCAGTTCTTC. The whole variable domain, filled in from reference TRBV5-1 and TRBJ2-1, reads KAGVTQTPRYLIKTRGQQVTLSCSPISGHRSVSWYQQTPGQGLQFLFEYFSETQRNKGNFPGRFSGRQFSNSRSEMNVSTLELGDSALYLCASTYQGLRLDNEQFFGPGTRLTVL.

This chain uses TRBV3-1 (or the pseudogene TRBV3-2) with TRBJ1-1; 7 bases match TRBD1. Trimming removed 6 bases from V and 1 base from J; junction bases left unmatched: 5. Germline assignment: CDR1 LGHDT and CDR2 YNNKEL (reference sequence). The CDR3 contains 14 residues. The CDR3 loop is CASRAGGKNTEAFF. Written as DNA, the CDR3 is TGTGCCAGCAGGGCAGGGGGAAAGAACACTGAAGCTTTCTTT.

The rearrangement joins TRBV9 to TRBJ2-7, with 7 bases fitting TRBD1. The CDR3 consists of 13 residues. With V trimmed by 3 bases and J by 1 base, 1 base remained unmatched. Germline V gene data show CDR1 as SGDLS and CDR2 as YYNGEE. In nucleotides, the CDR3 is TGTGCCAGCAGCGAGGGACAGTCCTACGAGCAGTACTTC. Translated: CASSEGQSYEQYF.

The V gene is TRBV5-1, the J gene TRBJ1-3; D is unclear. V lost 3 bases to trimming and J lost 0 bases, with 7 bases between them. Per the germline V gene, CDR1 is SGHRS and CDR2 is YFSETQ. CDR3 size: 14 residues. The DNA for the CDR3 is TGCGCCAGCAGCTCAGGATTCTCTGGAAACACCATATATTTT. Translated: CASSSGFSGNTIYF.

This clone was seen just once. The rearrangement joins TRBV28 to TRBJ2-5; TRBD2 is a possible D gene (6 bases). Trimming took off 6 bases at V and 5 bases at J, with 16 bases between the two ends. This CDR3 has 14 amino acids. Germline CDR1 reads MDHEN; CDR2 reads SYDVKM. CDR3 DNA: TGTGCCAGCAGCGTAGCGGACTGGACGGAGACCCAGTACTTC. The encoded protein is CASSVADWTETQYF.

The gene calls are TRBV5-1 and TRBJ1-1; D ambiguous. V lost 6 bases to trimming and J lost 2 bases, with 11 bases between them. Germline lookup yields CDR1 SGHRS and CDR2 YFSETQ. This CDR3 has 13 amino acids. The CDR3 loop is CASNTETNTEAFF. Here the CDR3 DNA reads TGCGCCAGCAACACAGAGACCAACACTGAAGCTTTCTTT.

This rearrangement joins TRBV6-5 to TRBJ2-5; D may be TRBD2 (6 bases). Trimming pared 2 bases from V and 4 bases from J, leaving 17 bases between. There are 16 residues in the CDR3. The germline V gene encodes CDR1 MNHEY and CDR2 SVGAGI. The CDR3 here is CASSYLASDVGETQYF. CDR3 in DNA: TGTGCCAGCAGTTACCTCGCTAGCGATGTTGGAGAGACCCAGTACTTC.

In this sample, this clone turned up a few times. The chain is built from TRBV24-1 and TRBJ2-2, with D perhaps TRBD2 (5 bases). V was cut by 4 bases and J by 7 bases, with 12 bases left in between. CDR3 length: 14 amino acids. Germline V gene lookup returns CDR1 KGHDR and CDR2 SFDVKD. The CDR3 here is CATSDPRTVGELFF. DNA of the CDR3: TGTGCCACCAGTGACCCCCGGACTGTCGGGGAGCTGTTTTTT.

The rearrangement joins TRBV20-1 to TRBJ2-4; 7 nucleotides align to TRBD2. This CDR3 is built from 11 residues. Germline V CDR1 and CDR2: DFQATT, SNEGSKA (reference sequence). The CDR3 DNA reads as TGCAGCCCCTTGGGGGGGGGCATTCAGTACTTC. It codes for CSPLGGGIQYF.

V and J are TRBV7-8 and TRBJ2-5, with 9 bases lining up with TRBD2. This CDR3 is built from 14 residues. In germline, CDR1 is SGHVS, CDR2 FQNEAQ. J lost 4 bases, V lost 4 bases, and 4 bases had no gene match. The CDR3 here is CASSSGLARETQYF. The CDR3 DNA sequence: TGTGCCAGCAGCTCCGGACTAGCGAGAGAGACCCAGTACTTC. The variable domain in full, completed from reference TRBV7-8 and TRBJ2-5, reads GAGVSQSPRYKVAKRGQDVALRCDPISGHVSLFWYQQALGQGPEFLTYFQNEAQLDKSGLPSDRFFAERPEGSVSTLKIQRTQQEDSAVYLCASSSGLARETQYFGPGTRLLVL.

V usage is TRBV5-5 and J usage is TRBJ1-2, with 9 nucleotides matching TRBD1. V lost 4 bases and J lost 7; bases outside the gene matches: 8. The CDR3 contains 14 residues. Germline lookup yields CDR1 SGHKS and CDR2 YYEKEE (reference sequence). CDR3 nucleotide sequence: TGTGCCAGCAGCAGCGGATGGGACAGGGCTGGCTACACCTTC. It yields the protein CASSSGWDRAGYTF.

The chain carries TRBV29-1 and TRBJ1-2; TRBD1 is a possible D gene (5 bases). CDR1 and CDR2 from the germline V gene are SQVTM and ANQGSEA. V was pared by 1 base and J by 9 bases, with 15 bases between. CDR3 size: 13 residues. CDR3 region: CSVEARGSASYTF. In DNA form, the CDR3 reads TGCAGCGTTGAAGCTCGGGGGAGCGCGAGCTACACCTTC.

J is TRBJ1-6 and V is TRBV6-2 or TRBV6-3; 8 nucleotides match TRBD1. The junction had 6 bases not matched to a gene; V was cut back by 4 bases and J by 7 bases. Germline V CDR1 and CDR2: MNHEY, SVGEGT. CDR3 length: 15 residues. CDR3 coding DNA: TGTGCCAGCAGTTTTCCGGGACAGGTCAATTCACCCCTCCACTTT. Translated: CASSFPGQVNSPLHF.

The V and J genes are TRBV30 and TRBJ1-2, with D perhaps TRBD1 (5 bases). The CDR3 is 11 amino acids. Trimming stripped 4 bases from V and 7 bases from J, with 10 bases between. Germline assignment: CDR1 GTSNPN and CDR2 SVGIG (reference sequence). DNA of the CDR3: TGTGCCTGGACAGGGAACATTGGCTACACCTTC. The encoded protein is CAWTGNIGYTF. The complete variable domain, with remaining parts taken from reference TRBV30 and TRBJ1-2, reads SQTIHQWPATLVQPVGSPLSLECTVEGTSNPNLYWYRQAAGRGLQLLFYSVGIGQISSEVPQNLSASRPQDRQFILSSKKLLLSDSGFYLCAWTGNIGYTFGSGTRLTVV.

The CDR3 sequence: CASRPGTSGRFTGELFF. CDR3 coding DNA: TGTGCCAGCAGGCCAGGGACTAGCGGGAGGTTCACCGGGGAGCTGTTTTTT. The chain links TRBV7-8 to TRBJ2-2; 15 bases map to TRBD2. The V and J ends lost 6 bases and 4 bases, in that order; junction bases with no gene match: 6. The CDR3 has 17 residues. Germline V gene data show CDR1 as SGHVS and CDR2 as FQNEAQ.

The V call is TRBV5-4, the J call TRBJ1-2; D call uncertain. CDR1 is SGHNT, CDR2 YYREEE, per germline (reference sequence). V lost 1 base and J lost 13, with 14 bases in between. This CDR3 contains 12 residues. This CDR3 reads CASSLFLGGVTF. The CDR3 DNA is TGTGCCAGCAGCTTGTTCCTAGGCGGGGTCACCTTC.

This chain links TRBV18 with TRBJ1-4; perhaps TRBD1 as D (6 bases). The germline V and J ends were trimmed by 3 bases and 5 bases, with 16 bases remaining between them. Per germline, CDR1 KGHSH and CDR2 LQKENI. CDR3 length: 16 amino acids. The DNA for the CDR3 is TGTGCCAGCTCACCGGCCCCGGGACAAAGAAATGAAAAACTGTTTTTT. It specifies CASSPAPGQRNEKLFF.

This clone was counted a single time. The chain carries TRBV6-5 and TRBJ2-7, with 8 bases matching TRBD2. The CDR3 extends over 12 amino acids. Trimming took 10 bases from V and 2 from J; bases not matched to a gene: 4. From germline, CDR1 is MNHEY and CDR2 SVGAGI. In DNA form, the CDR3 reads TGTGCCACCCGGACTAGCACCTACGAGCAGTACTTC. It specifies CATRTSTYEQYF.

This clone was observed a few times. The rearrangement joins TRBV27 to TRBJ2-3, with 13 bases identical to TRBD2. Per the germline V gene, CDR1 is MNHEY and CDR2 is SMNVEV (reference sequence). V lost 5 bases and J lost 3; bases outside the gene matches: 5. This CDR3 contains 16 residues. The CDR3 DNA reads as TGTGCCAGCAGTACCCGACTAGCGGGAGGTACAGATACGCAGTATTTT. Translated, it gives CASSTRLAGGTDTQYF.

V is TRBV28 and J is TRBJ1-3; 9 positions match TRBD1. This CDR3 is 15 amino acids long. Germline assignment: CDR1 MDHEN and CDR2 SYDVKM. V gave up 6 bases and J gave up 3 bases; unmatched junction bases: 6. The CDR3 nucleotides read TGTGCCAGCAGATCAGGGACAGGGAGTGGAAACACCATATATTTT. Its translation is CASRSGTGSGNTIYF. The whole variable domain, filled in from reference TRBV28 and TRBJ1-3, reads DVKVTQSSRYLVKRTGEKVFLECVQDMDHENMFWYRQDPGLGLRLIYFSYDVKMKEKGDIPEGYSVSREKKERFSLILESASTNQTSMYLCASRSGTGSGNTIYFGEGSWLTVV.

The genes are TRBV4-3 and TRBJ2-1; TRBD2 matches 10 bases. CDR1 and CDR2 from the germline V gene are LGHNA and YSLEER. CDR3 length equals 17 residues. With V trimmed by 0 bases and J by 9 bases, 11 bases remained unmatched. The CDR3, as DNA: TGCGCCAGCAGCCAAGATCGAGCTAGCGGGAGAGGGAGTGAGCAGTTCTTC. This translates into CASSQDRASGRGSEQFF.

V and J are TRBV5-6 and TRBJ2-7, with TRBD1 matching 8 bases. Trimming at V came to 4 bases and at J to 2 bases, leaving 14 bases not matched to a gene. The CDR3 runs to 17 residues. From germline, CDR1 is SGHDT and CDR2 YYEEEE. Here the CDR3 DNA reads TGTGCCAGCAGCCCTATCGGACAGGGTTTGACTCCCTACGAGCAGTACTTC. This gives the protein CASSPIGQGLTPYEQYF.

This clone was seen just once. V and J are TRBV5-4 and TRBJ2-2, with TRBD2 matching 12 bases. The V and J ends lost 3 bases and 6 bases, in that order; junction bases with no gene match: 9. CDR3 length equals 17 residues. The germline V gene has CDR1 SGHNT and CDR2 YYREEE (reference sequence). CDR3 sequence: CASSSGLAGGPSGELFF. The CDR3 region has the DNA TGTGCCAGCAGCTCGGGGCTAGCGGGAGGGCCCTCCGGGGAGCTGTTTTTT.

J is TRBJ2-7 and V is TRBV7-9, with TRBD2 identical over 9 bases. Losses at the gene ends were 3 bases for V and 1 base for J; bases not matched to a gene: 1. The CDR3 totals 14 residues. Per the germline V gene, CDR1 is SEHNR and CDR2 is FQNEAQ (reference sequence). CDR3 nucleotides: TGTGCCAGCAGCTTTAGCGGGAGTTCCTACGAGCAGTACTTC. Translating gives CASSFSGSSYEQYF.

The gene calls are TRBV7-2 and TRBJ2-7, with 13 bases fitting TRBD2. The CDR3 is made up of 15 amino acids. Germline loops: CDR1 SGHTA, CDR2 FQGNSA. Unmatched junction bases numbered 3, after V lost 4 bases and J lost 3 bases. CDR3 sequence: CASSSGLAGSYEQYF. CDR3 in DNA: TGTGCCAGCAGCTCGGGACTAGCGGGAAGCTACGAGCAGTACTTC.

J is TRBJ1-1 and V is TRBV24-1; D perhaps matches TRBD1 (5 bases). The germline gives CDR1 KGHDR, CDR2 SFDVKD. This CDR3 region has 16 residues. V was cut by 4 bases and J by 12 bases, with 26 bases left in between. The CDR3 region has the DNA TGTGCCACCAGTGACCTGATTTTATGGCATCAGGGTGGGTCTTTCTTT. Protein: CATSDLILWHQGGSFF.

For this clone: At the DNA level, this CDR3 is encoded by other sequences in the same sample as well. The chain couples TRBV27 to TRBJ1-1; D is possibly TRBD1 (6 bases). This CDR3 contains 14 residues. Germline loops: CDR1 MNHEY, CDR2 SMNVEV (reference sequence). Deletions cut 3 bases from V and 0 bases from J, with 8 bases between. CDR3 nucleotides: TGTGCCAGCAGTTTCAGGGGAATGAACACTGAAGCTTTCTTT. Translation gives CASSFRGMNTEAFF.